This is a list of T cell receptor beta chains from one sample in a study of cytomegalovirus exposure and HLA in healthy donors. Libraries were prepared by immunoSEQ multiplex PCR; TCRdb keeps only in-frame clonotypes and omits some of them. The sample includes 25,000 to 35,000 clones. The sequencing input was PBMCs. These receptors were taken from a man aged 40-49 years in good health and CMV-seronegative. CDR3s include the opening cysteine and the closing phenylalanine or tryptophan. D genes are given only for firm matches.

TRBJ2-3	-	TRBV4-2	TGTGCCAGCAGCCAAGCCGGGAGCGATACGCAGTATTTT	CASSQAGSDTQYF
TRBJ1-1	-	TRBV28	TGTGCCAGCCAGAAACAGGGATTAGGAACTGAAGCTTTCTTT	CASQKQGLGTEAFF
TRBJ1-1	TRBD1	TRBV5-1	TGCGCCAGCAGCTCCGCTAGACAGGGAAGGGCTGAAGCTTTCTTT	CASSSARQGRAEAFF
TRBJ2-3	TRBD2	TRBV6-4	TGTGCCAGCAGTGCGAGGGAGGGAGATACGCAGTATTTT	CASSAREGDTQYF
TRBJ2-3	TRBD2	TRBV30	TGTGCCTGGAGTGTACTTAGCGGGACGGCGACAGATACGCAGTATTTT	CAWSVLSGTATDTQYF
TRBJ2-5	TRBD1	TRBV5-1	TGCGCCAGCAGCTCGCTCGGGACAGGGGGTGCGTTTTGGTACTTC	CASSSLGTGGAFWYF
TRBJ2-2	TRBD2	TRBV9	TGTGCCAGCAGCGCGGGACTAGCGGGAGCCTCCGACACCGGGGAGCTGTTTTTT	CASSAGLAGASDTGELFF
TRBJ2-1	TRBD2	TRBV18	TGTGCCAGCTCACCGAAAGTGAAGCGGGAGGCCTACAATGAGCAGTTCTTC	CASSPKVKREAYNEQFF
TRBJ1-2	-	TRBV5-1	TGCGCCAGCAGCTTGCTGGCAGGGTCCTCGGGAGACTCTGGCTACACCTTC	CASSLLAGSSGDSGYTF
TRBJ2-1	-	TRBV7-8	TGTGCCAGCAGCCAACAGGTGCACAATGAGCAGTTCTTC	CASSQQVHNEQFF
TRBJ1-2	-	TRBV28	TGTGCCAGCACCCAATTAGGGGTCGACTATGGCTACACCTTC	CASTQLGVDYGYTF
TRBJ2-1	-	TRBV29-1	TGCAGCGTTGAAAGGGGGGAGGGGAATGAGCAGTTCTTC	CSVERGEGNEQFF
TRBJ1-2	TRBD1	TRBV10-3	TGTGCCATTTCCCAGGGGGAAGACTATGGCTACACCTTC	CAISQGEDYGYTF
TRBJ1-5	-	TRBV7-2	TGTGCCAGCAGCCCACACTTCGGGGGGGCATTAAGCAATCAGCCCCAGCATTTT	CASSPHFGGALSNQPQHF
TRBJ1-5	-	TRBV29-1	TGCAGCGTCACCCAGGCGAGTCATAGCAATCAGCCCCAGCATTTT	CSVTQASHSNQPQHF
TRBJ2-3	-	TRBV5-6	TGTGCCAGCAGCTTGATGTCGGGCGGGGATACGCAGTATTTT	CASSLMSGGDTQYF
TRBJ2-1	-	TRBV11-3	TGTGCCAGCAGCCCCGCGTGGCGGGATGAGCAGTTCTTC	CASSPAWRDEQFF
TRBJ1-1	-	TRBV28	TGTGCCAGCAGTTTAATTCCAGGGGTAGCAACTGAAGCTTTCTTT	CASSLIPGVATEAFF
TRBJ2-5	TRBD2	TRBV5-1	TGCGCCAGCTCCCGGACTAGCGGTGAGGGAGAGACCCAGTACTTC	CASSRTSGEGETQYF
TRBJ1-1	-	TRBV27	TGTGCCAGCAGGCCGTCGGACTTTAACACTGAAGCTTTCTTT	CASRPSDFNTEAFF
TRBJ2-3	-	TRBV29-1	TGCAGCGTCGCTCCGGGACTCACAGATACGCAGTATTTT	CSVAPGLTDTQYF
TRBJ2-7	TRBD1	TRBV7-3	TGTGCCAGCAGCACGCAACAGGGGAGCGAGCAGTACTTC	CASSTQQGSEQYF
TRBJ1-5	-	TRBV13	TGTGCCAGCAGCTCCCAGGACAGTTATAGCAATCAGCCCCAGCATTTT	CASSSQDSYSNQPQHF
TRBJ1-2	TRBD1	TRBV28	TGTGCCAGCAGAAGTAGGGGGCGCTCCCCTAACTATGGCTACACCTTC	CASRSRGRSPNYGYTF
TRBJ2-3	-	TRBV9	TGTGCCAGCAGCGCCCGCAACCAAAGAGGCGCAGATACGCAGTATTTT	CASSARNQRGADTQYF
TRBJ1-3	TRBD1	TRBV27	TGTGCCAGCAGCCCTTTAGAGGAGGGGGCGGATGACACCATATATTTT	CASSPLEEGADDTIYF
TRBJ1-2	-	TRBV14	TGTGCCAGCAGCCTCAGTGCCCGTGATGGCTACACCTTC	CASSLSARDGYTF
TRBJ1-1	-	TRBV30	TGTGCCTGGAGGCGCCTGCTGAACACTGAAGCTTTCTTT	CAWRRLLNTEAFF
TRBJ1-5	TRBD1	TRBV30	TGTGCCCCGAATCATACAGGGGATAAGGTAAGCAATCAGCCCCAGCATTTT	CAPNHTGDKVSNQPQHF
TRBJ2-7	-	TRBV27	TGTGCCAGCGGGCTTGGACAGCCTTGGGACGAGCAGTACTTC	CASGLGQPWDEQYF
TRBJ1-5	-	TRBV19	TGTGCCAGTAGTTCTCAGGACGGGGACCAGCATTTT	CASSSQDGDQHF
TRBJ2-7	-	TRBV5-6	TGTGCCAGCAGCCCCGGGTTTGACTACGAGCAGTACTTC	CASSPGFDYEQYF
TRBJ2-2	-	TRBV5-4	TGTGCCAGCAGTTATGGTACAGGTGTCGGGGAGCTGTTTTTT	CASSYGTGVGELFF
TRBJ1-2	-	TRBV29-1	TGCAGCGTCGGACAGATTAACTATGGCTACACCTTC	CSVGQINYGYTF
TRBJ2-7	-	TRBV4-1	TGCGCCAGCACCGAGAGGCAGGGTCCTTACGAGCAGTACTTC	CASTERQGPYEQYF
TRBJ1-1	TRBD1	TRBV19	TGTGCCAGTAGTCCCGGACAGGGTGAAGCTTTCTTT	CASSPGQGEAFF
TRBJ2-7	-	TRBV30	TGTGCCTGGAGTGTAGGGGCAGCAGACTACGAGCAGTACTTC	CAWSVGAADYEQYF
TRBJ1-5	TRBD1	TRBV30	TGTGCCTGGGCGGACAGGGGTGATCAGCCCCAGCATTTT	CAWADRGDQPQHF
TRBJ2-6	TRBD2	TRBV19	TGTGCCACCGGCCGACTAGCGGGAGGGCCGATCCCTGGGGCCAACGTCCTGACTTTC	CATGRLAGGPIPGANVLTF
TRBJ2-1	-	TRBV5-1	TGCGCCAGCAGCTTGAGGGAGGCAGGGCTGGATGAGCAGTTCTTC	CASSLREAGLDEQFF
TRBJ1-2	-	TRBV28	TGTGCCAGCTCCTTCGCGGGGTCAGGGTATGGCTACACCTTC	CASSFAGSGYGYTF